The clone carrying this TCR beta chain was seen a handful of times. In the source study's methods: Amplification with reference gene primers provided the estimates of nucleated cell counts. Sequenced by immunoSEQ multiplex PCR; TCRdb stores in-frame clones only, minus some. For V, J and clone size, that table is used; D and trimming come from the DNA. The sample holds under 200,000 clones, 85% to 90% seen once. Seattle patient enrollment occurred during active infection, with longitudinal follow-up thereafter. These data originate in a study of blood T cell repertoires in COVID-19. Whole-study context: Sites across the United States, Italy and Spain contributed samples from acute and convalescent COVID-19. T cells, B-cell-depleted T cells, or PBMCs provided the cDNA or gDNA that served as material.

Germline-derived CDR1 and CDR2 are SNHLY and FYNNEI. V dropped 4 bases and J dropped 3; count of bases not matched to a gene: 10. The CDR3 contains 17 residues. The chain links TRBV2 to TRBJ2-5, with TRBD2 identical over 11 bases. Sample: peripheral blood. This TCR was recovered from an older woman with COVID-19, enrolled during active disease. The chain's CDR3 is CASSVFSLAGGKETQYF. The CDR3 DNA reads TGTGCCAGCAGTGTGTTCAGCTTAGCGGGGGGGAAAGAGACCCAGTACTTC.